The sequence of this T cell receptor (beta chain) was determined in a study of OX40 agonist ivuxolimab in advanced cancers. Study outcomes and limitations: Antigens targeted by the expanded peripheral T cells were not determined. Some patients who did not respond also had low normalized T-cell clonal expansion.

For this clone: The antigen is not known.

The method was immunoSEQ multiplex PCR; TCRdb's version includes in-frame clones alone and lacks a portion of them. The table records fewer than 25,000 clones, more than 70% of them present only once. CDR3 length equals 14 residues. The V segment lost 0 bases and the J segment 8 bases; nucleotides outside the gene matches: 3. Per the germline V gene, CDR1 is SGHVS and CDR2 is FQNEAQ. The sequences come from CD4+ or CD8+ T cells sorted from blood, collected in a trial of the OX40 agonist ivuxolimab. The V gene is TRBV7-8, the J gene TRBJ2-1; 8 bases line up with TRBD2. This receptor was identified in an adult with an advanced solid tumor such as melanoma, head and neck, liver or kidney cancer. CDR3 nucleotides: TGTGCCAGCAGCTTAGCGGGACTAGGGTATGAGCAGTTCTTC. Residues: CASSLAGLGYEQFF.